This T cell receptor beta chain was identified during a study of Ad26.COV2.S vaccination and SARS-CoV-2 variants. Across the study: Each vaccinee took Ad26.COV2.S intramuscularly, once or twice 56 days apart.

Clones were read by immunoSEQ multiplex PCR, and TCRdb kept only the in-frame ones, dropping some. The sample shows over 400,000 clones, about 90% of them seen only once. CDR1 SQVTM and CDR2 ANQGSEA come from the germline V gene. The CDR3 runs to 11 residues. V lost 6 bases to trimming and J lost 4 bases, with 9 bases between them. Treatment denoted: some 19 received Ad26.COV2.S at low or high dose, single or two shots; about 5 received placebo; per-sample allocation not given. Day 63 after the first injection of vaccine or placebo was the sampling time. An adult of 18-55 years in Boston served as donor.

The TCR sequence derives from a person between 18 and 65 years old who received the Ad26.COV2.S COVID-19 vaccine or a placebo. The chain uses TRBV29-1 and TRBJ1-2; D is unclear. Material: peripheral blood, obtained in a trial of Ad26.COV2.S vaccine versus placebo. In DNA form, the CDR3 reads TGCAGCGTGACTTCTAGCTATGGCTACACCTTC. It codes for CSVTSSYGYTF.